This T cell receptor (beta chain) was retrieved from a study of T cell repertoires in cytomegalovirus infection. Study at large: CMV infection plus the matching HLA type was flagged by public TCR beta signatures.

Germline values: CDR1 MNHEY, CDR2 SVGEGT. V shed 2 bases and J 5 bases; nucleotides not matched to a gene: 3. The CDR3 has 15 amino acids. The study's findings and limits: The study identified carriers of CMV plus the relevant HLA from cumulative public TCR beta family frequency. Clonotype analysis showed dominance of the ex vivo response by HLA-C-restricted CMV-specific TCR beta clonotypes.

In the case of this clonotype: Its matching antigen is unknown.

One entry per CDR3 protein, called by TCRdb with MiXCR from the reads. The table records about 440,000 distinct CDR3 sequences, under 40% of them present only once. This chain connects TRBV6-2 or TRBV6-3 to TRBJ2-7, with TRBD2 matching over 13 bases. The sequencing input was PBMCs. The TCR sequence derives from a human donor in good health (CMV status not recorded). Some clones in this sample may be carry-over from other donors' samples. The CDR3 is CASSYGGTSGDEQYF. Here the CDR3 DNA reads TGTGCCAGCAGTTACGGCGGGACTAGCGGGGACGAGCAGTACTTC.